The present T cell receptor beta chain was sequenced within a study of T cell responses to AZD1222 COVID-19 vaccine. The V gene's germline CDR1 is SGHAT and CDR2 FQNNGV. V was cut by 5 bases and J by 0 bases, with 11 bases left in between. This CDR3 has 15 residues. Method: immunoSEQ multiplex PCR; TCRdb's copy keeps in-frame clones and lacks some. The sample lists more than 140,000 clones, about 92% seen once, with around 1% in the top ten. The rearrangement uses TRBV11-2 and TRBJ1-3; no clear D. This sequence originates from an adult in good health. Sequenced here: peripheral blood, sampled on day 0 of MenACWY control vaccination. CDR3 nucleotide sequence: TGTGCCAGCAGCCAGGCGGGGAGCTCTGGAAACACCATATATTTT. As protein: CASSQAGSSGNTIYF.